The TCR beta chain described here comes from a study of identical twins. This clonotype showed up many times. V was trimmed by 7 bases and J by 6 bases, leaving 10 bases between them. This CDR3 has 12 residues. In germline, CDR1 is MNHEY, CDR2 SVGEGT. MiXCR was run by TCRdb on the 5' RACE reads, yielding one entry per CDR3 protein. The data contain around 230,000 distinct CDR3 sequences, around 6.5% of them singletons. This sample was shared with a second study, whose subject was T cells expressing NK-cell markers.

This sequence originates from a woman under 30 in good health. Material for sequencing was CD8+ T cells sorted from blood. The rearrangement links TRBV6-2 or TRBV6-3 to TRBJ2-1, with D possibly matching TRBD2 (5 bases). The CDR3, as DNA: TGTGCCAGCACCCCTGGAGGCAATGAGCAGTTCTTC. Protein sequence: CASTPGGNEQFF.